This entry features one T cell receptor (beta chain) sequence. CDR1 and CDR2 from the germline V gene are MGHRA and YSYEKL. The CDR3 is made up of 12 amino acids. V lost 1 base and J lost 5, with 5 bases in between. This specimen belongs to a study of cytomegalovirus exposure and HLA in healthy donors. Generated by immunoSEQ multiplex PCR, the TCRdb table keeps only in-frame clones and is missing some. The sample includes some 120,000 clones, approximately 91% seen only once; the top ten take about 1.5%. The sequencing input was PBMCs. V and J are TRBV4-1 and TRBJ1-1; D uncertain. The receptor comes from a young man in good health and CMV-seronegative. As DNA, the CDR3 is TGCGCCAGCAGCCAAGGGGCGACTGAAGCTTTCTTT. Translation: CASSQGATEAFF.